This T cell receptor beta chain comes out of a study of blood T cell repertoires in COVID-19. The assay was immunoSEQ multiplex PCR, and TCRdb's table has in-frame clones only and misses some. The table shows some 100,000 clones, with 80% to 90% occurring only once. In this sample, this clone turned up a few times. This CDR3 region has 13 residues. The V end lost 2 bases, the J end lost 2 bases, and 7 bases lay between the germline ends. Germline V CDR1 and CDR2: SGHAT, FQNNGV. The V call is TRBV11-2, the J call TRBJ2-7; D remains ambiguous. The sequence derives from a human donor in a cohort sampled during active COVID-19. Sequencing input: peripheral blood. The CDR3 sequence is CASSLQQTYEQYF. The CDR3 bases are TGTGCCAGCAGCTTACAACAGACCTACGAGCAGTACTTC.